This is a list of T cell receptor beta chains from one sample in a study of cytomegalovirus exposure and HLA in healthy donors. TCRdb keeps only in-frame clones here, not all; method: immunoSEQ multiplex PCR. The sample yields some 140,000 clones, roughly three quarters seen once. The sequenced sample consisted of PBMCs. Source of these receptors: a man aged 30-40 years in good health and CMV-seronegative. Both conserved end residues are part of each CDR3. The D gene is left open where the match is weak. For some rows the clone size is stated as once, few or many, or as a class when expanded; others skip it.

v_gene,d_gene,abundance,j_gene,CDR3nt,CDR3aa
TRBV6-1,.,.,TRBJ2-5,TGTGCCAGCAGTGTCACAGGCCCCCAAGAGACCCAGTACTTC,CASSVTGPQETQYF
TRBV10-1,TRBD2,few,TRBJ2-7,TGCGCCAGCAGAGGCGGGAGGGCCGGCTACGAGCAGTACTTC,CASRGGRAGYEQYF
TRBV27,TRBD1,.,TRBJ2-3,TGTGCCAGCAGTTTTTCTGGACAGGGGCCAGATACGCAGTATTTT,CASSFSGQGPDTQYF
TRBV5-1,.,.,TRBJ2-7,TGCGCCAGCAGCTTGGAACCTAATTATTTCTTCGAGCAGTACTTC,CASSLEPNYFFEQYF
TRBV5-1,TRBD2,.,TRBJ2-1,TGCGCCAGCAGCTTTACCGGGACTAGCGCAACCCCGGGTGAGCAGTTCTTC,CASSFTGTSATPGEQFF
TRBV27,TRBD1,.,TRBJ1-2,TGTGCCAGCAGTTTACGAGCCGACAGGGGGCTACCACCCAACTATGGCTACACCTTC,CASSLRADRGLPPNYGYTF
TRBV12-5,TRBD1,few,TRBJ1-1,TGTGCTAGTGGTTTGGTTGTACTCCGGGGACAGGGACTGGAGACGGACACTGAAGCTTTCTTT,CASGLVVLRGQGLETDTEAFF
TRBV6-5,TRBD1,.,TRBJ1-4,TGTGCCAGCAGCCGACAGGGGGCGATGGAAAAACTGTTTTTT,CASSRQGAMEKLFF
TRBV2,.,.,TRBJ2-4,TGTGCCAGCAGTAGGGACGGGGGTCGAAACATTCAGTACTTC,CASSRDGGRNIQYF
TRBV2,TRBD1,once,TRBJ2-2,TGTGCCAGCAGTAGGGGATACAGGGGGCGGCTCCTCGAGAACACCGGGGAGCTGTTTTTT,CASSRGYRGRLLENTGELFF
TRBV19,TRBD1,few,TRBJ1-1,TGTGCCAGTAGGCAACAGGGGAGCACTGAAGCTTTCTTT,CASRQQGSTEAFF
TRBV6-5,TRBD2,.,TRBJ2-7,TGTGCCAGCAGTTACGACGGCGGGAGGGGCTCCTACGAGCAGTACTTC,CASSYDGGRGSYEQYF
TRBV5-4,.,once,TRBJ2-4,TGTGCCAGCAGCTTGGGGCAAAACATTCAGTACTTC,CASSLGQNIQYF
TRBV5-4,TRBD2,.,TRBJ2-1,TGTGCCAGCAGTCGGGACTATGGGCTTTACAATGAGCAGTTCTTC,CASSRDYGLYNEQFF
TRBV28,.,few,TRBJ2-1,TGTGCCAGCAGGCCATGGACCGACAGCTCCTACAATGAGCAGTTCTTC,CASRPWTDSSYNEQFF
TRBV7-8,TRBD1,.,TRBJ2-7,TGTGCCAGCAGCATCACCTTCGGGACAGGGAAAGACGAGCAGTACTTC,CASSITFGTGKDEQYF
TRBV7-9,TRBD1,.,TRBJ2-1,TGTGCCAGCAGCGCACTAACAGGGGGCGTGCAGTTCTTC,CASSALTGGVQFF
TRBV7-9,TRBD1,.,TRBJ1-5,TGTGCCAGCAGCCGAGGGGGCGGTAGCAATCAGCCCCAGCATTTT,CASSRGGGSNQPQHF